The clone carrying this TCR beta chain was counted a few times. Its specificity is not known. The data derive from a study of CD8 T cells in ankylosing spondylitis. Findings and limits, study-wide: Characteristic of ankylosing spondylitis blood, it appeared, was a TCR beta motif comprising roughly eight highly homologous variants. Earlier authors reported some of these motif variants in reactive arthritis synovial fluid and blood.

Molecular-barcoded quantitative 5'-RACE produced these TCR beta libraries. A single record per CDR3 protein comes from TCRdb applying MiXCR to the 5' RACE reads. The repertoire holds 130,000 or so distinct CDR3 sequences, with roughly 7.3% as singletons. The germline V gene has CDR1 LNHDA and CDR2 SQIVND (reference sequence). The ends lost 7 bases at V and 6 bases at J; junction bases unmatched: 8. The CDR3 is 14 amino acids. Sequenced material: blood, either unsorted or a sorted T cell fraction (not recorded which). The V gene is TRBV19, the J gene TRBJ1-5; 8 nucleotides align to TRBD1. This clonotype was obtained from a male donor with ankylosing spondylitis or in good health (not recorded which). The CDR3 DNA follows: TGTGCCAGTATTCAGGGGGCGTCGGGTCAGCCCCAGCATTTT. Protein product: CASIQGASGQPQHF.